This T cell receptor beta chain was recorded in a study of patients and donors after allogeneic stem cell transplantation. TCRdb recomputed calls from the RT-PCR reads with MiXCR, one row per CDR3 protein. The repertoire holds hundreds of thousands of distinct CDR3 sequences, with around 16% as singletons. This clonotype was found many times. Sequencing was done on a sample of blood, either unsorted or a sorted T cell fraction (not recorded which). The clonotype was recovered from a human donor who was either an allogeneic HSCT recipient or a stem cell or donor lymphocyte infusion donor (not recorded which). It is not recorded whose cells these are; they may come from a transplant donor.

Here the CDR3 DNA reads TGTGCCAGCAGACGGCTATCGGGCGGCACTGAAGCTTTCTTT. It translates to CASRRLSGGTEAFF. This chain links TRBV6-2 or TRBV6-3 with TRBJ1-1; no firm D call. Germline CDR1 reads MNHEY; CDR2 reads SVGEGT. V was pared by 6 bases and J by 4 bases, with 15 bases between. The CDR3 sequence is 14 residues long.